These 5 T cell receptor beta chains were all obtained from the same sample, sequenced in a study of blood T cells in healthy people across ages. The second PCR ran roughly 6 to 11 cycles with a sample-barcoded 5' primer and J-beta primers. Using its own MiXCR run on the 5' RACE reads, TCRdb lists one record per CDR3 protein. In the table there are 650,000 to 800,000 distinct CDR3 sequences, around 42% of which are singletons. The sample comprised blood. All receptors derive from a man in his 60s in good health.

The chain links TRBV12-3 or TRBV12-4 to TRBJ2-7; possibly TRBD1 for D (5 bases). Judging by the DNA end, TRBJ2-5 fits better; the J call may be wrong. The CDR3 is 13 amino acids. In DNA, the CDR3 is TGTGCCAGCAGTCTGACAGCGCACCGGACCCAGTACTTC. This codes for CASSLTAHRTQYF.

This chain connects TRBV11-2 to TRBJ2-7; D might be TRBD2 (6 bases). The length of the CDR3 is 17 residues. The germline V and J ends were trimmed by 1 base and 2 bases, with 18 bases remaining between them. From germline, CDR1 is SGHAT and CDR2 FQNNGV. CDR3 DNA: TGTGCCAGCAGCTTAGGGAGAGGGTGGGGACTGACCTACGAGCAGTACTTC. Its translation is CASSLGRGWGLTYEQYF.

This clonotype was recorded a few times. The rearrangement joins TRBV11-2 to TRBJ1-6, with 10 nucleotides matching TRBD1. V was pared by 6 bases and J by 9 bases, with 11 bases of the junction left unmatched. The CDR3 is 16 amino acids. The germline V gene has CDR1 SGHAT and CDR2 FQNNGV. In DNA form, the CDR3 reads TGTGCCAGCAGTTATATACCGGGACAGGGGTTTTCACCCCTCCACTTT. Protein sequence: CASSYIPGQGFSPLHF. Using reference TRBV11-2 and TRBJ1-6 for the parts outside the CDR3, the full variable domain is EAGVAQSPRYKIIEKRQSVAFWCNPISGHATLYWYQQILGQGPKLLIQFQNNGVVDDSQLPKDRFSAERLKGVDSTLKIQPAKLEDSAVYLCASSYIPGQGFSPLHFGNGTRLTVT.

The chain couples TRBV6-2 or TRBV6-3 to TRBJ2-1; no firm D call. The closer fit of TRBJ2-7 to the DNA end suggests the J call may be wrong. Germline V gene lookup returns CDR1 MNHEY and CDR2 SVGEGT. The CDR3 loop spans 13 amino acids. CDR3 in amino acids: CASSRTSYNEQYF. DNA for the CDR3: TGTGCCAGCAGTCGAACATCCTACAATGAGCAGTACTTC.

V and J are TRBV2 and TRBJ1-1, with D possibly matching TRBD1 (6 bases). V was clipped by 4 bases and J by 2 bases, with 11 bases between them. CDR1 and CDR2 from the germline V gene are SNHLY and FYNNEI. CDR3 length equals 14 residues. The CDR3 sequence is CASSAQGRNTEAFF. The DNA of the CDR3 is TGTGCCAGCAGTGCACAGGGTCGCAACACTGAAGCTTTCTTT. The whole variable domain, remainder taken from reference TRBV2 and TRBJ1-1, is EPEVTQTPSHQVTQMGQEVILRCVPISNHLYFYWYRQILGQKVEFLVSFYNNEISEKSEIFDDQFSVERPDGSNFTLKIRSTKLEDSAMYFCASSAQGRNTEAFFGQGTRLTVV.